Shown below are 28 T cell receptor beta chains from a single sample sequenced in a study of patients and donors after allogeneic stem cell transplantation. TCRdb re-called the RT-PCR reads through MiXCR, storing one row per CDR3 protein. The sample contains some 960,000 distinct CDR3 sequences, over 15% of which appear only once. The sequenced material came from blood, either unsorted or a sorted T cell fraction (not recorded which). These receptors originate from a human donor who was either an allogeneic HSCT recipient or a stem cell or donor lymphocyte infusion donor (not recorded which). It is not recorded whose cells these are; they may come from a transplant donor.

This clonotype was seen more than once but under ten times. J is TRBJ2-3 and V is TRBV12-3 or TRBV12-4; 10 nucleotides line up with TRBD2. The CDR3 runs to 17 residues. With 5 bases clipped from V and 2 bases from J, the junction kept 10 bases outside the gene matches. CDR3 sequence: CASSMRTSGASTDTQYF. CDR3 nucleotide sequence: TGTGCCAGCAGTATGCGGACTAGCGGAGCTTCCACAGATACGCAGTATTTT.

In this sample, this clonotype turned up many times. The rearrangement links TRBV12-3 or TRBV12-4 to TRBJ1-2; D is unclear. V dropped 5 bases and J dropped 3 bases, with 13 bases sitting between them. CDR3 size: 14 residues. In DNA form, the CDR3 reads TGTGCCAGCAGTCCCGTCGAGACTTACTATGGCTACACCTTC. It specifies CASSPVETYYGYTF.

The chain is built from TRBV24-1 and TRBJ1-1, with 8 bases identical to TRBD1. This CDR3 is built from 13 residues. Trimming cost V 4 bases and J 8 bases; bases outside gene matches: 5. CDR1 is KGHDR, CDR2 SFDVKD, per germline. The CDR3 DNA is TGTGCCACCAGTGAGACCTGGACAGGGGAAGCTTTCTTT. It translates to CATSETWTGEAFF.

This clonotype was counted a few times. The chain carries TRBV7-2 and TRBJ2-3; the match to TRBD2 covers 10 bases. Per germline, CDR1 SGHTA and CDR2 FQGNSA. V lost 3 bases to trimming and J lost 7 bases; unmatched junction nucleotides: 10. There are 16 residues in the CDR3. This CDR3 reads CASSFEASGGRNTQYF. Written as DNA, the CDR3 is TGTGCCAGCAGCTTCGAGGCTAGCGGGGGACGGAATACGCAGTATTTT.

Written as DNA, the CDR3 is TGTGCCAGCAGTGAAGTGGGTGGACTAGCGGTTCAAGAGACCCAGTACTTC. Translating it yields CASSEVGGLAVQETQYF. The gene calls are TRBV6-1 and TRBJ2-5, with TRBD2 identical over 10 bases. CDR1 and CDR2 from the germline V gene are MNHNS and SASEGT. This CDR3 has 17 amino acids. V lost 1 base and J lost 2; bases outside the gene matches: 7.

Ten or more counts support this clonotype. This rearrangement joins TRBV29-1 to TRBJ2-1; D may be TRBD1 (5 bases). V shed 4 bases and J shed 9 bases, with 13 bases lying between them. This CDR3 has 12 residues. The germline V gene has CDR1 SQVTM and CDR2 ANQGSEA. The CDR3 DNA is TGCAGCGTTGGGCTAGGGGTTGCTGAGCAGTTCTTC. This translates into CSVGLGVAEQFF.

This clonotype was seen a few times. This chain joins TRBV5-1 and TRBJ2-1; D gene ambiguous. From germline, CDR1 is SGHRS and CDR2 YFSETQ. This CDR3 has 12 residues. Trimming cost V 0 bases and J 12 bases, with 10 bases left between them. The CDR3 loop reads CASSLEWVGQFF. In DNA form, the CDR3 reads TGCGCCAGCAGCTTGGAGTGGGTTGGGCAGTTCTTC.

This clonotype has a handful of counts. The CDR3 protein is CASSLEVKPGNTIYF. CDR3 DNA: TGCGCCAGCAGCTTGGAGGTCAAACCTGGAAACACCATATATTTT. V and J are TRBV5-1 and TRBJ1-3; D not certain. The V end was cut by 0 bases, the J end by 2 bases, with 9 bases between. The V gene's germline CDR1 is SGHRS and CDR2 YFSETQ. The CDR3 runs to 15 residues.

The chain links TRBV3-1 to TRBJ1-6; D is undetermined. The CDR3 has 13 amino acids. V was shortened by 1 base and J by 10 bases, with 8 bases between the two germline ends. Germline-derived CDR1 and CDR2 are LGHDT and YNNKEL (reference sequence). CDR3: CASSQVARSPLHF. The CDR3 region has the DNA TGTGCCAGCAGCCAAGTTGCGCGCTCACCCCTCCACTTT.

This sequence joins TRBV6-5 and TRBJ1-1; tentatively, D is TRBD1 (5 bases). V dropped 2 bases and J dropped 4 bases, with 8 bases sitting between them. Germline V lookup: CDR1 MNHEY, CDR2 SVGAGI. This CDR3 has 13 residues. The CDR3 region has the DNA TGTGCCAGCAGTTACCGGGGACTCACTGAAGCTTTCTTT. Its protein product is CASSYRGLTEAFF.

The genes are TRBV6-1 and TRBJ2-7, with 8 positions matching TRBD2. Germline CDR1 MNHNS, CDR2 SASEGT. The CDR3 is made up of 13 amino acids. Losses at the gene ends were 10 bases for V and 7 bases for J; bases not matched to a gene: 12. The CDR3 is CATLKAGGGEQYF. The CDR3 coding sequence is TGTGCCACCCTAAAGGCGGGAGGAGGAGAGCAGTACTTC.

This clonotype turned up a few times. This chain joins TRBV7-2 and TRBJ2-7, with D maybe TRBD2 (5 bases). The length of the CDR3 is 14 residues. Germline lookup yields CDR1 SGHTA and CDR2 FQGNSA. V was cut by 4 bases and J by 3 bases, with 13 bases left in between. The CDR3 spells CASSSEGWGYEQYF. CDR3 sequence (DNA): TGTGCCAGCAGCTCTGAGGGTTGGGGCTACGAGCAGTACTTC.

The sample holds a few counts of this clonotype. The rearrangement links TRBV6-5 to TRBJ1-1; TRBD1 is a possible D gene (5 bases). Trimming took 4 bases from V and 3 from J, leaving 18 bases between them. The CDR3 has 16 amino acids. Germline V gene lookup returns CDR1 MNHEY and CDR2 SVGAGI. Written as DNA, the CDR3 is TGTGCCAGCAGTTCCTCCGGGGGGGTTGGTGACACTGAAGCTTTCTTT. This encodes CASSSSGGVGDTEAFF.

The chain joins TRBV18 to TRBJ2-5; 7 bases match TRBD1. The CDR3 has 12 residues. V dropped 2 bases and J dropped 10; count of bases not matched to a gene: 4. Germline V CDR1 and CDR2: KGHSH, LQKENI. The CDR3: CASSPDRDDQYF. As DNA, the CDR3 is TGTGCCAGCTCACCAGACAGGGATGACCAGTACTTC. Combining the CDR3 with reference TRBV18 and TRBJ2-5 gives the whole variable domain NAGVMQNPRHLVRRRGQEARLRCSPMKGHSHVYWYRQLPEEGLKFMVYLQKENIIDESGMPKERFSAEFPKEGPSILRIQQVVRGDSAAYFCASSPDRDDQYFGPGTRLLVL.

The chain uses TRBV12-3 or TRBV12-4 and TRBJ1-1; D is unresolved. V shed 8 bases and J shed 1 base, with 14 bases lying between them. The CDR3 extends over 14 amino acids. CDR3 in amino acids: CASLTGNANTEAFF. The CDR3 DNA sequence: TGTGCCAGCCTCACGGGGAATGCGAACACTGAAGCTTTCTTT.

The chain uses TRBV29-1 and TRBJ1-1; the D is unclear. V lost 6 bases and J lost 4, with 15 bases in between. CDR1 is SQVTM, CDR2 ANQGSEA, per germline. This CDR3 spans 13 amino acids. CDR3 sequence: CSVTITAATEAFF. The CDR3 coding sequence is TGCAGCGTCACGATTACAGCGGCCACTGAAGCTTTCTTT.

This clonotype was recorded a few times. The V and J genes are TRBV11-3 and TRBJ2-7; TRBD1 matches at 8 bases. The germline gives CDR1 SGHNT, CDR2 YENEEA. Unmatched junction bases numbered 8, after V lost 5 bases and J lost 2 bases. This CDR3 has 15 amino acids. The DNA for the CDR3 is TGTGCCAGCAGCGTTAACCAGGGGGCTCCCTACGAGCAGTACTTC. Translation: CASSVNQGAPYEQYF.

This clonotype was seen a handful of times. The V call is TRBV12-3 or TRBV12-4, the J call TRBJ1-2; TRBD1 is a possible D gene (6 bases). V was pared by 5 bases and J by 2 bases, with 15 bases between. CDR3 length: 15 amino acids. CDR3 amino acids: CASSRAGTPNYGYTF. As DNA, the CDR3 is TGTGCCAGCAGTCGAGCCGGGACACCCAACTATGGCTACACCTTC.

This clonotype was found a few times. The rearrangement joins TRBV12-5 to TRBJ2-7; D is ambiguous. Trimming removed 7 bases at V and 5 bases at J, with 21 bases between. CDR1 LGHNT and CDR2 FRNRAP come from the germline V gene. The length of the CDR3 is 15 residues. CDR3 nucleotides: TGTGCTAGTGCACGAAAGTCTGGTATCCTCGACGAGCAGTACTTC. The encoded protein is CASARKSGILDEQYF.

This clonotype was observed a handful of times. V and J are TRBV24-1 and TRBJ1-1; TRBD1 matches at 7 bases. Germline V gene sequence: CDR1 KGHDR, CDR2 SFDVKD. After removal of 3 bases from V and 5 bases from J, the junction contained 5 bases not matched to a gene. CDR3 length: 14 residues. CDR3 residues: CATSDPQTGTEAFF. The CDR3 DNA reads as TGTGCCACCAGTGATCCACAGACAGGGACTGAAGCTTTCTTT.

This clonotype was detected only a few times. The rearrangement joins TRBV7-6 to TRBJ1-1; D ambiguous. Germline lookup yields CDR1 SGHVS and CDR2 FNYEAQ. The CDR3 runs 15 residues. The V end lost 2 bases, the J end lost 8 bases, and 18 bases lay between the germline ends. As DNA, the CDR3 is TGTGCCAGCAGCTTATATGAGGGAGGCGGGATCGAAGCTTTCTTT. Protein product: CASSLYEGGGIEAFF. The variable domain in full, with the rest retrieved from reference TRBV7-6 and TRBJ1-1, is GAGVSQSPRYKVTKRGQDVALRCDPISGHVSLYWYRQALGQGPEFLTYFNYEAQQDKSGLPNDRFSAERPEGSISTLTIQRTEQRDSAMYRCASSLYEGGGIEAFFGQGTRLTVV.

The sample holds a few counts of this clonotype. This chain connects TRBV6-2 or TRBV6-3 to TRBJ2-1; 10 bases fit TRBD1. CDR3 length: 15 amino acids. Germline-derived CDR1 and CDR2 are MNHEY and SVGEGT. V gave up 2 bases and J gave up 3 bases; unmatched junction bases: 1. CDR3 sequence (DNA): TGTGCCAGCAGTTACAGGACAGGGGGCTACAATGAGCAGTTCTTC. Protein sequence: CASSYRTGGYNEQFF.

The chain has TRBV24-1 and TRBJ1-4; D call uncertain. Germline V gene lookup returns CDR1 KGHDR and CDR2 SFDVKD. V shed 11 bases and J shed 6 bases, with 24 bases lying between them. There are 16 residues in the CDR3. This chain's CDR3 is CAIQTVPRAPDEKLFF. The CDR3 DNA sequence: TGTGCCATCCAAACCGTCCCGAGGGCGCCTGATGAAAAACTGTTTTTT.

This clonotype has just a few counts. V usage is TRBV7-3 and J usage is TRBJ2-7; 9 positions agree with TRBD1. This CDR3 has 17 amino acids. V dropped 5 bases and J dropped 6; count of bases not matched to a gene: 17. The germline CDR1 and CDR2 sequences are SGHTA and FQGTGA. CDR3: CASSPNRPGTGKVEQYF. Written as DNA, the CDR3 is TGTGCCAGCAGCCCTAACCGTCCCGGGACAGGGAAGGTCGAGCAGTACTTC. Combining the CDR3 with reference TRBV7-3 and TRBJ2-7 gives the whole variable domain GAGVSQTPSNKVTEKGKYVELRCDPISGHTALYWYRQSLGQGPEFLIYFQGTGAADDSGLPNDRFFAVRPEGSVSTLKIQRTERGDSAVYLCASSPNRPGTGKVEQYFGPGTRLTVT.

This chain links TRBV5-1 with TRBJ1-3, with a tentative D call TRBD1 (6 bases). Germline V gene lookup returns CDR1 SGHRS and CDR2 YFSETQ. With 3 bases removed from V and 4 bases from J, the gap between germline ends came to 20 bases. This CDR3 is 17 amino acids long. The CDR3 DNA reads TGCGCCAGCAGCTGGGGGCAACAGGGAAGTCGAGGAAACACCATATATTTT. Its translation: CASSWGQQGSRGNTIYF.

The rearrangement joins TRBV7-2 to TRBJ2-3, with D perhaps matching TRBD2 (7 bases). Germline CDR1 and CDR2: SGHTA and FQGNSA. The CDR3 extends over 16 amino acids. V was pared by 5 bases and J by 4 bases, with 19 bases between. CDR3: CASSTVGGGAADTQYF. The CDR3 DNA is TGTGCCAGCAGCACAGTGGGAGGGGGGGCCGCAGATACGCAGTATTTT.

This clonotype has only a few counts. A junction boundary mismatches the germline segment, possibly from a read error. V and J are TRBV7-9 and TRBJ2-3; 16 bases match TRBD2. Looked up from germline, CDR1 is SEHNR and CDR2 is FQNEAQ (reference sequence). The CDR3 extends over 14 amino acids. The CDR3 coding sequence is TGTGCCAGCGGGACTAGCGGGAGGGCAGAGACGCAGTATTTT. It is translated as CASGTSGRAETQYF.

The DNA for the CDR3 is TGCAGTGCTTCGGAGACAGGGGTTAACGGTGAAAAACTGTTTTTT. Encoded protein: CSASETGVNGEKLFF. The chain joins TRBV20-1 to TRBJ1-4, with TRBD1 matching over 8 bases. CDR1 is DFQATT and CDR2 is SNEGSKA in the germline V gene (reference sequence). The CDR3 totals 15 residues. After removal of 5 bases from V and 7 bases from J, the junction contained 12 bases not matched to a gene.